These 20 T cell receptor beta chains share one sample of origin, sequenced in a study of T cells in Graves' hyperthyroidism and ophthalmopathy. The investigators amplified TCR beta CDR3 regions from RNA transcripts. A first-round RT-PCR of the TCR CDR3 used the HTBI primer set. TCRdb ran MiXCR on the multiplex PCR reads and lists one entry per CDR3 protein. Of about 700,000 distinct CDR3 sequences in the sample, 11% to 15% were seen once. Sequenced: blood. The receptors were gathered from a woman aged 18-29 years with Graves' hyperthyroidism.

This clonotype has a count of ten or more. Germline is not matched at one junction end, which may reflect a read error. The chain uses TRBV5-1 and TRBJ2-1; TRBD1 matches at 9 bases. Germline V CDR1 and CDR2: SGHRS, YFSETQ. CDR3 size: 16 residues. Written as DNA, the CDR3 is TGCGCCAGCAGCGCCGCGGGACAGGGATCCCTCAATGAACAGTTCTTC. This gives the protein CASSAAGQGSLNEQFF.

The sample holds a few counts of this clonotype. The rearrangement uses TRBV12-3 or TRBV12-4 and TRBJ2-1, with D possibly TRBD2 on 5 matching bases. The CDR3 is 14 residues long. Between the trimmed V and J ends, which lost 3 bases and 4 bases, there was a span of 10 bases. CDR3 region: CASSFAGLYNEQFF. CDR3 bases: TGTGCCAGCAGTTTTGCGGGTCTTTACAATGAGCAGTTCTTC.

This clonotype was seen more than once but under ten times. The chain is built from TRBV4-3 and TRBJ2-5; D remains ambiguous. The CDR3 totals 15 residues. V was clipped by 0 bases and J by 2 bases, with 10 bases between them. The germline CDR1 and CDR2 sequences are LGHNA and YSLEER. The CDR3 DNA reads as TGCGCCAGCAGCCAAGATTTAGACTCTCAAGAGACCCAGTACTTC. Its protein is CASSQDLDSQETQYF.

This chain links TRBV20-1 with TRBJ1-6, with 8 bases fitting TRBD1. CDR3 length: 15 amino acids. The trim removed 4 bases at V and 7 bases at J, leaving 9 bases unmatched. CDR1 is DFQATT, CDR2 SNEGSKA, per germline (reference sequence). For the CDR3, the DNA is TGCAGTGCTAAGTCTACCGGGACAGGAAATTCACCCCTCCACTTT. This codes for CSAKSTGTGNSPLHF.

This clonotype was found many times. This sequence joins TRBV28 and TRBJ1-4, with D possibly being TRBD1 (5 bases). Trimming removed 0 bases at V and 0 bases at J, with 8 bases between. Germline V gene data show CDR1 as MDHEN and CDR2 as SYDVKM. The CDR3 is 16 amino acids. CDR3 in amino acids: CASSLWGTATNEKLFF. Here the CDR3 DNA reads TGTGCCAGCAGTTTATGGGGGACGGCAACTAATGAAAAACTGTTTTTT.

This clonotype occurred a few times. The chain combines TRBV5-8 with TRBJ1-5, with D unclear. The V end was cut by 0 bases, the J end by 3 bases, with 16 bases between. The CDR3 length is 17 residues. Per the germline V gene, CDR1 is SGHTS and CDR2 is YDEGEE. CDR3 sequence: CASSLALWVGSNQPQHF. The CDR3 nucleotides read TGTGCCAGCAGCTTGGCCTTATGGGTAGGGTCCAATCAGCCCCAGCATTTT.

This clonotype was counted at least ten times. The V and J genes are TRBV6-4 and TRBJ1-3; D not certain. The CDR3 is made up of 16 amino acids. Trimming took off 2 bases at V and 0 bases at J, with 11 bases between the two ends. CDR1 is MRHNA and CDR2 is SNTAGT in the germline V gene. CDR3 DNA: TGTGCCAGCAGTGACAATGAGCAGGACTCTGGAAACACCATATATTTT. It codes for CASSDNEQDSGNTIYF.

CDR3 sequence: CASSEGGALLDLTGNEQFF. For the CDR3, the DNA is TGTGCCAGCAGCGAAGGCGGAGCCCTCCTAGACCTTACGGGCAATGAGCAGTTCTTC. This chain joins TRBV7-9 and TRBJ2-1; D is unresolved. This CDR3 is 19 amino acids long. The V end lost 5 bases, the J end lost 6 bases, and 29 bases lay between the germline ends. Germline CDR1 SEHNR, CDR2 FQNEAQ (reference sequence).

This clonotype was recorded many times. The V and J genes are TRBV7-2 and TRBJ2-3; D unresolved. V was trimmed by 4 bases and J by 9 bases, leaving 8 bases between them. The CDR3 covers 11 residues. The V gene's germline CDR1 is SGHTA and CDR2 FQGNSA. CDR3 residues: CASSSVATQYF. The DNA of the CDR3 is TGTGCCAGCAGCTCCGTCGCCACGCAGTATTTT.

This clonotype was detected many times. This CDR3 is CSATSALAGTDTQYF. As DNA, the CDR3 is TGCAGTGCCACCTCAGCCCTAGCGGGAACAGATACGCAGTATTTT. The V gene is TRBV20-1, the J gene TRBJ2-3; 9 bases match TRBD2. This CDR3 is 15 amino acids long. The germline V gene has CDR1 DFQATT and CDR2 SNEGSKA (reference sequence). The V segment lost 6 bases and the J segment 3 bases; nucleotides outside the gene matches: 10.

The V call is TRBV24-1, the J call TRBJ2-1, with TRBD1 identical over 12 bases. The J call could be wrong; TRBJ2-7 is a better fit for the DNA end. The CDR3 sequence is 16 residues long. Germline CDR1 and CDR2: KGHDR and SFDVKD. The CDR3 DNA sequence: TGTGCCACCAGTGATTACCGGGACAGGGGGCTAAATGAGCAGTACTTC. It is translated as CATSDYRDRGLNEQYF.

The gene calls are TRBV28 and TRBJ1-3; 8 bases fit TRBD1. The CDR3 runs to 18 residues. Germline CDR1 and CDR2: MDHEN and SYDVKM. The J segment lost 3 bases and the V segment lost 5 bases, leaving 15 bases of the junction unmatched. The CDR3 sequence: CASSAAPGGRGLGNTIYF. CDR3 DNA: TGTGCCAGCAGTGCCGCCCCGGGCGGCAGGGGGCTTGGAAACACCATATATTTT.

In its sample, this clonotype was seen many times. The rearrangement joins TRBV20-1 to TRBJ2-3; the match to TRBD2 covers 13 bases. CDR1 is DFQATT and CDR2 is SNEGSKA in the germline V gene (reference sequence). Trimming removed 6 bases from V and 3 bases from J; junction bases left unmatched: 6. There are 15 residues in the CDR3. In nucleotides, the CDR3 is TGCAGTGCGAGGACTAGCGGGAGCTGGACAGATACGCAGTATTTT. The encoded protein is CSARTSGSWTDTQYF.

V gene TRBV7-2 combines with J gene TRBJ2-1; 14 nucleotides agree with TRBD2. CDR1 is SGHTA, CDR2 FQGNSA, per germline. Trimming cost V 6 bases and J 7 bases; bases outside gene matches: 11. The CDR3 runs 17 residues. The CDR3 reads CASSQERLAGGGNEQFF. In DNA, the CDR3 is TGTGCCAGCAGTCAGGAGAGACTAGCGGGAGGGGGGAATGAGCAGTTCTTC.

The genes are TRBV7-8 and TRBJ1-1; D gene uncertain. Germline V gives CDR1 SGHVS, CDR2 FQNEAQ. This CDR3 region has 13 residues. Trimming took 6 bases from V and 1 from J, leaving 9 bases between them. The CDR3 nucleotides are TGTGCCAGCAGTTCCATAAGGAACACTGAAGCTTTCTTT. It is translated as CASSSIRNTEAFF.

This clonotype occurred many times. The chain couples TRBV24-1 to TRBJ2-5; D might be TRBD1 or TRBD2, each matching 6 bases. CDR1 is KGHDR and CDR2 is SFDVKD in the germline V gene. CDR3 length: 15 amino acids. V was shortened by 4 bases and J by 5 bases, with 16 bases between the two germline ends. The CDR3 DNA reads as TGTGCCACCAGTGACCATCCGGGGGCAGGGGAGACCCAGTACTTC. Translated, it gives CATSDHPGAGETQYF.

This clonotype was seen at least ten times. The rearrangement uses TRBV20-1 and TRBJ2-7, with TRBD2 as a possible D gene (6 bases). V gave up 0 bases and J gave up 1 base, with 7 bases separating them. CDR3 length: 13 amino acids. Germline CDR1 is DFQATT and CDR2 is SNEGSKA (reference sequence). CDR3: CSAREGGSYEQYF. CDR3 nucleotide sequence: TGCAGTGCTAGAGAGGGAGGATCCTACGAGCAGTACTTC.

This clonotype has only a few counts. The chain has TRBV12-3 or TRBV12-4 and TRBJ2-6; D is uncertain. The germline V and J ends were trimmed by 6 bases and 0 bases, with 12 bases remaining between them. The CDR3 contains 16 residues. The CDR3 sequence is CASSPGWTSGANVLTF. DNA for the CDR3: TGTGCCAGCAGCCCCGGCTGGACCTCTGGGGCCAACGTCCTGACTTTC.

The table lists this clonotype with a count of one. The CDR3 DNA reads TGCGCCAGCAGCCAAGCAGACTGGGGCCGAGCCGAGCAGTACTTC. It yields the protein CASSQADWGRAEQYF. The chain is built from TRBV4-3 and TRBJ2-7; perhaps TRBD1 as D (5 bases). The V end was cut by 1 base, the J end by 6 bases, with 16 bases between. This CDR3 spans 15 amino acids. CDR1 is LGHNA and CDR2 is YSLEER in the germline V gene.

The chain uses TRBV20-1 and TRBJ1-3; D may be TRBD1 (6 bases). This CDR3 has 13 residues. The germline V gene has CDR1 DFQATT and CDR2 SNEGSKA (reference sequence). The V and J ends lost 5 bases and 4 bases respectively, with 12 bases between them. CDR3 DNA: TGCAGTGCTGCGCAGGGGTACGGAAACACCATATATTTT. This sequence encodes CSAAQGYGNTIYF.